This TCR beta chain was sequenced during a study of vaccination effects on CD4 cells after COVID-19. Concerning this clone: The antigen is undetermined.

Profiled with immunoSEQ multiplex PCR; TCRdb holds only in-frame clones, not every one. The sample holds about 24,000 clones; under 85% are singletons and the top ten take less than 25%. Prior to sequencing, the ViraFEST assay stimulated PBMC with viral peptide pools, which expanded the antigen-specific CD4+ T cells. Culturing for approximately 10 days preceded CD4+ T cell isolation. Two doses of BNT162b2 or mRNA-1273 vaccine were administered to participants. In culture with approximately 9.5 IU/ml IL-2 and about 9.7 ug/ml peptides, PBMC were grown at a few million per well. The CDR3 covers 12 residues. V was trimmed by 0 bases and J by 5 bases, leaving 7 bases between them. Germline V gives CDR1 GTSNPN, CDR2 SVGIG (reference sequence).

This sequence joins TRBV30 and TRBJ1-1; D uncertain. The sequence derives from a human donor who received a COVID-19 vaccine. The source material was CD4+ T cells from PBMCs cultured with HCoV-NL63 spike peptides, sampled after COVID-19 vaccination. The CDR3 nucleotides are TGTGCCTGGAGTGTACGGGGTACTGAAGCTTTCTTT. This codes for CAWSVRGTEAFF.